The T cell receptor (beta chain) under discussion was sequenced for a study of blood T cell repertoires in COVID-19. Study-level background: Collection of acute and convalescent COVID-19 samples took place in the United States, Italy and Spain.

The study recruited people aged about 18 to 95 years across about 25 US areas. Trimming cost V 5 bases and J 0 bases, with 13 bases left between them. This CDR3 comprises 16 residues. Germline CDR1 and CDR2: SGHVS and FNYEAQ. In its sample, this clone was seen once. Assay used: immunoSEQ multiplex PCR; TCRdb lists only in-frame clones, some missing. The sample lists approximately 320,000 clones; roughly 90% were seen once. The TCR was taken from a man between 60 and 75 years old who had recovered from COVID-19. The chain has TRBV7-6 and TRBJ2-2, with D perhaps matching TRBD1 (6 bases). The sequencing input was PBMCs or T cells enriched from blood (not recorded which). CDR3 nucleotide sequence: TGTGCCAGCAGCCTCGCGGCAGGGGCGAACACCGGGGAGCTGTTTTTT. Encoded protein: CASSLAAGANTGELFF.